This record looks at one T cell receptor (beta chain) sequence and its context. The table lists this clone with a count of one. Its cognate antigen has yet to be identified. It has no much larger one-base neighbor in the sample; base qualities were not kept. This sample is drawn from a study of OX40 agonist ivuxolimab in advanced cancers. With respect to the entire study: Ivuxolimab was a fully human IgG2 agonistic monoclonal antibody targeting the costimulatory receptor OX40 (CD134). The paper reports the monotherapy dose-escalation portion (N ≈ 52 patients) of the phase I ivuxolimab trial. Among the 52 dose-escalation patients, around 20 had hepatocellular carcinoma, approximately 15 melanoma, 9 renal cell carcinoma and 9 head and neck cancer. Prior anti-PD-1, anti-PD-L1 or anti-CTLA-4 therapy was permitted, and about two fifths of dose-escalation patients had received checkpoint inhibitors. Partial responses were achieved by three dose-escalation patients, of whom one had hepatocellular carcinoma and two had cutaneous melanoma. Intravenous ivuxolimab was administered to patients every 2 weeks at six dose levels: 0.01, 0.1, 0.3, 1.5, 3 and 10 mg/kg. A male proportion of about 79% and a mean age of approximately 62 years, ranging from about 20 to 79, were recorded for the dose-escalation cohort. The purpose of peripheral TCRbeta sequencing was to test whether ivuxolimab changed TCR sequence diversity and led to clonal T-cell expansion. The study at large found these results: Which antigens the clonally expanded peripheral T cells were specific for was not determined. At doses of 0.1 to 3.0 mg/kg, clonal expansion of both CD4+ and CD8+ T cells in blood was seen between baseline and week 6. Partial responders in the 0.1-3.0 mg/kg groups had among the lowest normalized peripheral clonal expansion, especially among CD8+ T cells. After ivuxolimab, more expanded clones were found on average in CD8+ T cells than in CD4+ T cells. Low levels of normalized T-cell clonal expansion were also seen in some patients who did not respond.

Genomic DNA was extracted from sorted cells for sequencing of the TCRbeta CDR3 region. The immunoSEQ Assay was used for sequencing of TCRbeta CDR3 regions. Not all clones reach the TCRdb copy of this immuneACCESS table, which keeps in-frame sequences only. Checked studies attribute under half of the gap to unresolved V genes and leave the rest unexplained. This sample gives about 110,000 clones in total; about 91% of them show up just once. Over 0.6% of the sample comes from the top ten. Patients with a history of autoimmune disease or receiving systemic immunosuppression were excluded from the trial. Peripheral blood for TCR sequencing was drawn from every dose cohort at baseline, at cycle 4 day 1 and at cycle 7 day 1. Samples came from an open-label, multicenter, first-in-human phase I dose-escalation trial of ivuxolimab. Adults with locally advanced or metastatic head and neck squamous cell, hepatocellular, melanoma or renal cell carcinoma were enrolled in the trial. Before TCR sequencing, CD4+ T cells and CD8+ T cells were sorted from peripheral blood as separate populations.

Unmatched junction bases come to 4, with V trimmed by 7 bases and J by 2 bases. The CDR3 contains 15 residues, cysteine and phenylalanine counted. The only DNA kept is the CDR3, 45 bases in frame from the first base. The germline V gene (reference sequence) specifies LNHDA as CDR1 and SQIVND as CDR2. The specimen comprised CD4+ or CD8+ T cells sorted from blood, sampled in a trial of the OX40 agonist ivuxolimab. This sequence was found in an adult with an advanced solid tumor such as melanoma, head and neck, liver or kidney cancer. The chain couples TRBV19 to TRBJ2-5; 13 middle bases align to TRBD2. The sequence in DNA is TGTGCCAGTACAGGGACTAGCGGGAATCAAGAGACCCAGTACTTC. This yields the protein CASTGTSGNQETQYF.